The 2 T cell receptor beta chains below were found in one sample sequenced in a study of T cells after yellow fever vaccination. TCRdb recomputed calls from the 5' RACE reads with MiXCR, one row per CDR3 protein. The sample includes more than 75,000 distinct CDR3 sequences, 8% to 10% of them seen just once. This specimen consisted of CD8+ T cells not binding an NS4B(214-222) dextramer, sorted from PBMCs, obtained around 14 days after the first yellow fever vaccination. These receptors all stem from a man aged 18 to 30 who received the YFV17D yellow fever vaccine.

This clonotype has a handful of counts. The chain links TRBV5-5 to TRBJ2-5; no firm D call. The V and J ends lost 4 bases and 3 bases respectively, with 13 bases between them. The CDR3 loop spans 14 amino acids. CDR1 is SGHKS, CDR2 YYEKEE, per germline (reference sequence). CDR3 DNA sequence: TGTGCCAGCAGCGGCTTGGGGTACGAAGAGACCCAGTACTTC. This codes for CASSGLGYEETQYF.

V usage is TRBV7-2 and J usage is TRBJ1-1; no firm D call. This CDR3 comprises 14 residues. Germline CDR1 SGHTA, CDR2 FQGNSA. Trimming cost V 4 bases and J 5 bases, with 14 bases left between them. CDR3 nucleotides: TGTGCCAGCAGCTGGGGTCCCGAGTGGACTGAAGCTTTCTTT. Its translation is CASSWGPEWTEAFF. Together with reference TRBV7-2 and TRBJ1-1, the CDR3 gives the full variable domain: GAGVSQSPSNKVTEKGKDVELRCDPISGHTALYWYRQSLGQGLEFLIYFQGNSAPDKSGLPSDRFSAERTGGSVSTLTIQRTQQEDSAVYLCASSWGPEWTEAFFGQGTRLTVV.